This entry is about one T cell receptor beta chain. The data belong to a study of blood T cell repertoires in COVID-19. Study-level background: Italy, Spain and the United States were the sources of the convalescent and acute COVID-19 samples. T cells, B-cell-depleted T cells, or PBMCs provided the cDNA or gDNA that served as material.

In the authors' methods: Amplification from reference gene primers served as the basis for estimated nucleated cell counts. The table came from immunoSEQ multiplex PCR; TCRdb's copy has only in-frame clones and leaves some out. V, J and clone size derive from that table, while D and trimming were established from the DNA sequence. The table has about 160,000 clones, approximately 83% seen once; the top ten hold roughly 9%. There are 14 residues in the CDR3. The germline V gene encodes CDR1 MGHRA and CDR2 YSYEKL. The V gene lost 0 bases and the J gene lost 4 bases, with 7 bases spanning the gap. This sequence joins TRBV4-1 and TRBJ2-1; D is perhaps TRBD2 (5 bases). The sample taken for sequencing was peripheral blood. The TCR comes from a woman aged 80 or over with active or convalescent COVID-19. In DNA, the CDR3 is TGCGCCAGCAGCCAAGACGCGGGTTACAATGAGCAGTTCTTC. Amino acids: CASSQDAGYNEQFF.